This TCR beta chain is from a study of blood T cell repertoires in COVID-19. The CDR3 spans 14 residues. V dropped 1 base and J dropped 4; count of bases not matched to a gene: 1. Germline CDR1 is SGHAT and CDR2 is FQNNGV. Per the original methods: Amplified reference gene primers provided the basis for estimating nucleated cell counts. This table comes from immunoSEQ multiplex PCR, and its TCRdb copy is limited to in-frame clones, with some not included. V and J calls and clone size are copied from that table; D and trimming were computed from the DNA. The table records 70,000 or so clones, 85% to 90% of them present only once.

V is TRBV11-2 and J is TRBJ2-5; 9 nucleotides line up with TRBD1. Sequencing used peripheral blood. This clonotype was obtained from a woman at least 80 years old with active COVID-19. CDR3 bases: TGTGCCAGCAGCTTAGCGGGACAGGGAGAGACCCAGTACTTC. Its protein is CASSLAGQGETQYF.